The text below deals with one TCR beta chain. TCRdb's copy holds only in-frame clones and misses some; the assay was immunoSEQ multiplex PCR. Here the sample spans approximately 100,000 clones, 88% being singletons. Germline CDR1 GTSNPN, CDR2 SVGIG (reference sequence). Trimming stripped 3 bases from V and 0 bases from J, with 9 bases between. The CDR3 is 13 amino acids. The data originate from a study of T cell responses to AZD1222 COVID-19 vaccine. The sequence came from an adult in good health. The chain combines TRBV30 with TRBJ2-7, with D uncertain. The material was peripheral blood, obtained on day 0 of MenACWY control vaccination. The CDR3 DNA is TGTGCCTGGAGGGGCAGGCTCTCCTACGAGCAGTACTTC. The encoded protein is CAWRGRLSYEQYF.